Following are 24 T cell receptor beta chains from one sample sequenced in a study of T cells in Graves' hyperthyroidism and ophthalmopathy. There were TCR beta CDR3 regions amplified from RNA transcripts. An initial round of RT-PCR targeting the TCR CDR3 relied on the HTBI primer set. A single record per CDR3 protein comes from TCRdb applying MiXCR to the multiplex PCR reads. Seen here are some 570,000 distinct CDR3 sequences, roughly 15% observed once, and the top ten hold 15% to 20%. Sequenced input: blood. These receptors were collected from a woman aged 18-29 years with Graves' ophthalmopathy.

In its sample, this clonotype was seen a few times. V and J are TRBV11-2 and TRBJ1-3; D is unclear. The length of the CDR3 is 14 residues. V lost 5 bases and J lost 0, with 8 bases in between. Germline CDR1 is SGHAT and CDR2 is FQNNGV. The CDR3, as DNA: TGTGCCAGCAGCGTACTCAGCTCTGGAAACACCATATATTTT. As protein: CASSVLSSGNTIYF.

This clonotype was seen repeatedly, ten times or more. The V and J genes are TRBV7-8 and TRBJ1-1, with no clear D. This CDR3 has 14 amino acids. CDR1 is SGHVS, CDR2 FQNEAQ, per germline. V lost 5 bases and J lost 0, with 10 bases in between. CDR3 DNA: TGTGCCAGCAGCCCCATGGGATTGAACACTGAAGCTTTCTTT. Translating it yields CASSPMGLNTEAFF. Together with reference TRBV7-8 and TRBJ1-1, the CDR3 gives the full variable domain: GAGVSQSPRYKVAKRGQDVALRCDPISGHVSLFWYQQALGQGPEFLTYFQNEAQLDKSGLPSDRFFAERPEGSVSTLKIQRTQQEDSAVYLCASSPMGLNTEAFFGQGTRLTVV.

At least ten counts were recorded for this clonotype. The V call is TRBV5-1, the J call TRBJ1-5; no definite D call. Germline V gene lookup returns CDR1 SGHRS and CDR2 YFSETQ. This CDR3 contains 15 residues. The V and J ends lost 0 bases and 0 bases respectively, with 7 bases between them. The CDR3 DNA reads as TGCGCCAGCAGCTTGGACAACTATAGCAATCAGCCCCAGCATTTT. It yields the protein CASSLDNYSNQPQHF. The entire variable domain, with the rest obtained from reference TRBV5-1 and TRBJ1-5, is as follows: KAGVTQTPRYLIKTRGQQVTLSCSPISGHRSVSWYQQTPGQGLQFLFEYFSETQRNKGNFPGRFSGRQFSNSRSEMNVSTLELGDSALYLCASSLDNYSNQPQHFGDGTRLSIL.

This clonotype appeared many times. V usage is TRBV12-3 or TRBV12-4 and J usage is TRBJ1-1; 8 bases line up with TRBD1. CDR3 size: 12 residues. Unmatched junction bases numbered 7, after V lost 6 bases and J lost 10 bases. The CDR3 coding sequence is TGTGCCAGCAGCAAAGACAGGGGAGCAGCTTTCTTT. Translating it yields CASSKDRGAAFF.

This chain joins TRBV10-3 and TRBJ2-5, with TRBD2 matching 10 bases. V was pared by 4 bases and J by 5 bases, with 13 bases of the junction left unmatched. The CDR3 covers 17 residues. CDR1 and CDR2 from the germline V gene are ENHRY and SYGVKD. CDR3 DNA: TGTGCCATCAGTGTAGGGACTAGCGCCTCGCGGGGGGAGACCCAGTACTTC. As protein: CAISVGTSASRGETQYF.

The chain carries TRBV12-3 or TRBV12-4 and TRBJ1-1; possible D gene TRBD1, 6 bases. The CDR3 covers 14 residues. V gave up 7 bases and J gave up 5 bases, with 17 bases separating them. The CDR3, as DNA: TGTGCCAGCATCACGGGACATCCTTCTACTGAAGCTTTCTTT. Translation: CASITGHPSTEAFF.

The sample holds many counts of this clonotype. The rearrangement uses TRBV28 and TRBJ2-7; D remains ambiguous. There are 15 residues in the CDR3. V lost 4 bases, J lost 1 base, and 14 bases lay in between. Germline assignment: CDR1 MDHEN and CDR2 SYDVKM. CDR3 sequence: CASSWNMVGSYEQYF. The CDR3 nucleotides read TGTGCCAGCAGTTGGAATATGGTGGGGTCCTACGAGCAGTACTTC. The full variable domain, completed using reference TRBV28 and TRBJ2-7, is DVKVTQSSRYLVKRTGEKVFLECVQDMDHENMFWYRQDPGLGLRLIYFSYDVKMKEKGDIPEGYSVSREKKERFSLILESASTNQTSMYLCASSWNMVGSYEQYFGPGTRLTVT.

In this sample, this clonotype turned up many times. The CDR3 region has the DNA TGTGCCAGCAGCTTAGCCCCGGGACTAGGTACCACCGGGGAGCTGTTTTTT. This translates into CASSLAPGLGTTGELFF. The V and J genes are TRBV11-2 and TRBJ2-2, with 8 bases matching TRBD2. From germline, CDR1 is SGHAT and CDR2 FQNNGV. This CDR3 is built from 17 residues. J gave up 4 bases and V 1 base, and 8 bases lay outside the gene matches. Together with reference TRBV11-2 and TRBJ2-2, the CDR3 gives the full variable domain: EAGVAQSPRYKIIEKRQSVAFWCNPISGHATLYWYQQILGQGPKLLIQFQNNGVVDDSQLPKDRFSAERLKGVDSTLKIQPAKLEDSAVYLCASSLAPGLGTTGELFFGEGSRLTVL.

In its sample, this clonotype was seen many times. V usage is TRBV28 and J usage is TRBJ2-1; 12 bases are shared with TRBD2. After removal of 2 bases from V and 10 bases from J, the junction contained 12 bases not matched to a gene. The length of the CDR3 is 17 residues. Per germline, CDR1 MDHEN and CDR2 SYDVKM. The CDR3, as DNA: TGTGCCAGCAGTTTACAGACTAGCGGGAGACGCTTCGGGGAGCAGTTCTTC. Its protein is CASSLQTSGRRFGEQFF.

The chain links TRBV27 to TRBJ1-2; perhaps TRBD1 as D (5 bases). The CDR3 has 14 amino acids. Germline assignment: CDR1 MNHEY and CDR2 SMNVEV (reference sequence). Trimming took 5 bases from V and 3 from J, leaving 13 bases between them. In DNA form, the CDR3 reads TGTGCCAGCAGTAACTCGTTGGGACACTATGGCTACACCTTC. Protein: CASSNSLGHYGYTF.

This clonotype turned up a few times. The chain is built from TRBV9 and TRBJ2-2; maybe TRBD1 (5 bases). Trimming removed 6 bases at V and 1 base at J, with 7 bases between. The CDR3 is made up of 13 amino acids. Per germline, CDR1 SGDLS and CDR2 YYNGEE. The CDR3 region has the DNA TGTGCCAGCATGGGGCGGAACACCGGGGAGCTGTTTTTT. This gives the protein CASMGRNTGELFF.

J is TRBJ1-4 and V is TRBV2; 7 bases fit TRBD1. The CDR3 consists of 15 residues. Germline V lookup: CDR1 SNHLY, CDR2 FYNNEI. The V gene end was trimmed by 6 bases and the J gene end by 6 bases; junction bases not matched to a gene: 10. DNA of the CDR3: TGTGCCAGCAGCCTGACAGGGACCCTGGATGAAAAACTGTTTTTT. Translated: CASSLTGTLDEKLFF.

The chain couples TRBV28 to TRBJ1-2; D is undetermined. Trimming cost V 4 bases and J 4 bases, with 7 bases left between them. This CDR3 spans 12 amino acids. Germline values: CDR1 MDHEN, CDR2 SYDVKM. CDR3: CASSSNSYGYTF. CDR3 nucleotides: TGTGCCAGCAGTTCTAATAGCTATGGCTACACCTTC.

This clonotype was counted a few times. The chain uses TRBV6-2 or TRBV6-3 and TRBJ2-3, with 10 bases aligning to TRBD2. Germline V lookup: CDR1 MNHEY, CDR2 SVGEGT. This CDR3 region has 18 residues. The V gene end was trimmed by 2 bases and the J gene end by 5 bases; junction bases not matched to a gene: 13. The CDR3 sequence: CASSYPSPSGRVRDTQYF. In nucleotides, the CDR3 is TGTGCCAGCAGTTACCCCTCCCCTAGCGGGAGAGTTCGAGATACGCAGTATTTT.

The table lists this clonotype with many counts. The J gene is TRBJ2-5, the V gene TRBV6-1; D perhaps matches TRBD2 (5 bases). V was clipped by 9 bases and J by 2 bases, with 16 bases between them. Looked up from germline, CDR1 is MNHNS and CDR2 is SASEGT. The CDR3 has 14 amino acids. In DNA form, the CDR3 reads TGTGCCAGTACAATTCGACGGAGGCAAGAGACCCAGTACTTC. Translation gives CASTIRRRQETQYF.

The V gene is TRBV6-1, the J gene TRBJ1-3; 9 bases line up with TRBD1. The CDR3 sequence is 16 residues long. CDR1 MNHNS and CDR2 SASEGT come from the germline V gene. V gave up 5 bases and J gave up 3 bases; unmatched junction bases: 8. The CDR3: CASSLTGGANGNTIYF. CDR3 coding DNA: TGTGCCAGCAGTTTAACAGGGGGCGCAAATGGAAACACCATATATTTT.

This clonotype occurred once. The V gene is TRBV30, the J gene TRBJ2-7; TRBD1 aligns across 12 bases. The length of the CDR3 is 14 residues. The germline V gene encodes CDR1 GTSNPN and CDR2 SVGIG (reference sequence). J was trimmed by 3 bases and V by 5 bases; bases with no gene match: 5. The CDR3 here is CAWGTGGSSYEQYF. The CDR3, as DNA: TGTGCCTGGGGGACAGGGGGCTCTAGCTACGAGCAGTACTTC.

This clonotype has only a few counts. This chain joins TRBV10-2 and TRBJ1-1; D is uncertain. The CDR3 loop spans 14 amino acids. CDR1 and CDR2 (germline): WSHSY, SAAADI. Deletions cut 2 bases from V and 4 bases from J, with 11 bases between. CDR3 protein: CASSETEYSTEAFF. In nucleotides, the CDR3 is TGCGCCAGCAGTGAGACGGAGTACAGCACTGAAGCTTTCTTT.

The chain uses TRBV3-1 and TRBJ2-1; 9 bases are shared with TRBD1. From germline, CDR1 is LGHDT and CDR2 YNNKEL (reference sequence). The CDR3 contains 16 residues. Trimming at V came to 1 base and at J to 5 bases, leaving 6 bases not matched to a gene. CDR3 sequence (DNA): TGTGCCAGCAGCCAAGTGGGACAGGGTGGCCACAATGAGCAGTTCTTC. Its translation: CASSQVGQGGHNEQFF.

Ten or more counts support this clonotype. The rearrangement links TRBV10-3 to TRBJ2-1, with TRBD2 as a possible D gene (5 bases). The germline V gene encodes CDR1 ENHRY and CDR2 SYGVKD. The CDR3 spans 15 residues. Trimming pared 4 bases from V and 2 bases from J, leaving 12 bases between. DNA for the CDR3: TGTGCCATCAGTGTTGACGGGAAGGCCTACAATGAGCAGTTCTTC. This translates into CAISVDGKAYNEQFF.

In its sample, this clonotype was seen many times. The V gene is TRBV7-9, the J gene TRBJ2-3; D call uncertain. The CDR3 runs to 13 residues. V was cut by 6 bases and J by 0 bases, with 7 bases left in between. Germline CDR1 and CDR2: SEHNR and FQNEAQ (reference sequence). CDR3 nucleotides: TGTGCCAGCAGACAAGGCAGCACAGATACGCAGTATTTT. Its translation is CASRQGSTDTQYF.

The rearrangement joins TRBV20-1 to TRBJ2-7; a weak D match, TRBD1 (6 bases). V was clipped by 1 base and J by 5 bases, with 12 bases between them. Per germline, CDR1 DFQATT and CDR2 SNEGSKA (reference sequence). The CDR3 covers 13 residues. CDR3 nucleotides: TGCAGTGCTAGAGGGCAGGGGAGTCACGAGCAGTACTTC. Protein sequence: CSARGQGSHEQYF.

This clonotype was counted many times. This chain joins TRBV3-1 and TRBJ1-2; 7 nucleotides align to TRBD1. With V trimmed by 3 bases and J by 4 bases, 5 bases remained unmatched. The CDR3 covers 14 residues. Germline V lookup: CDR1 LGHDT, CDR2 YNNKEL (reference sequence). The CDR3 DNA reads as TGTGCCAGCAGCCAGAGGGGACAGCCCTATGGCTACACCTTC. The encoded protein is CASSQRGQPYGYTF.

The V and J genes are TRBV7-2 and TRBJ1-5; no clear D. V dropped 0 bases and J dropped 0 bases, with 6 bases sitting between them. Germline-derived CDR1 and CDR2 are SGHTA and FQGNSA. The CDR3 extends over 15 amino acids. CDR3 sequence: CASSLAVYSNQPQHF. CDR3 coding DNA: TGTGCCAGCAGCTTAGCCGTTTATAGCAATCAGCCCCAGCATTTT.